This T cell receptor beta chain was recorded in a study of cytomegalovirus exposure and HLA in healthy donors. Study results and limitations: Specificity of a few CMV-associated chains for CMV antigens was verified in vitro. The TCR clusters that emerged in the first cohort tended, a later analysis found, to co-occur in the 120 or so validation repertoires.

This CDR3 has 14 amino acids. Trimming took 5 bases from V and 0 from J, leaving 7 bases between them. Germline V gives CDR1 LNHDA, CDR2 SQIVND (reference sequence). Assay: immunoSEQ multiplex PCR; the TCRdb copy retains only in-frame clones and omits some. Among about 63,000 clones listed, more than 80% were seen once. In the case of this clone: Its antigen is not known.

The chain has TRBV19 and TRBJ1-4, with no clear D. This sequence originates from a woman between 18 and 29 years old in good health and CMV-seronegative. Sequencing was performed on PBMCs. This chain's CDR3 is CASSFEATNEKLFF. The CDR3 nucleotides read TGTGCCAGTAGTTTTGAGGCAACTAATGAAAAACTGTTTTTT.